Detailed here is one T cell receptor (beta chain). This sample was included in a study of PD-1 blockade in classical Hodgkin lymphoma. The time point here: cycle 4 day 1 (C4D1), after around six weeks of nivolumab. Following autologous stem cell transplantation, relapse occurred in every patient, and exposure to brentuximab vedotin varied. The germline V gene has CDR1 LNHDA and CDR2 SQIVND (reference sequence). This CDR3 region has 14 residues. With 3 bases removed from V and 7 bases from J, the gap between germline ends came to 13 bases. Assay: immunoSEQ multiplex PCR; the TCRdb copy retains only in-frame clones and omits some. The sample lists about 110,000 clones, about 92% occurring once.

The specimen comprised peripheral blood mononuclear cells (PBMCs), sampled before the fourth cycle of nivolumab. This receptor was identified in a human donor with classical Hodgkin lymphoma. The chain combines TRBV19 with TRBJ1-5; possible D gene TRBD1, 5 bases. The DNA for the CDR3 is TGTGCCAGTAGTATGTGGCAGGGCGAGCAGCCCCAGCATTTT. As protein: CASSMWQGEQPQHF.